Described below is a single TCR beta chain sequence and its context. Specified treatment: oral pan-JAK inhibitor, 5-10 mg twice daily. Collection of lesional scalp punch biopsies and peripheral blood was performed in alopecia areata patients. Extracted from the samples, RNA was reverse transcribed into cDNA to serve as the sequencing template. Sequenced by immunoSEQ multiplex PCR; TCRdb stores in-frame clones only, minus some. Of about 140,000 clones in the sample, around 82% were seen once. V lost 5 bases to trimming and J lost 6 bases, with 13 bases between them. This CDR3 is 13 amino acids long. The germline CDR1 and CDR2 sequences are SGHTA and FQGNSA. The entry originates in a study of CD8+ T cells in alopecia areata. Whole-study context: Dosing spanned 6 to 18 months on tofacitinib, then 6 months off drug.

The V gene is TRBV7-2, the J gene TRBJ1-2; unclear D gene. This specimen consisted of CD8+ T cells sorted from blood, obtained at week 4, from a patient treated with tofacitinib. The sequence was collected from a human donor with alopecia areata. CDR3: CASSDAGSNGYTF. The CDR3 nucleotides read TGTGCCAGCAGCGACGCGGGGAGTAATGGCTACACCTTC.